This T cell receptor (beta chain) stems from a study of shared clonotypes between healthy human individuals. Study context: With ages of 18 to 49, the donors were a couple of women and a few men. Study conclusions and caveats: Sharing across four donors was highest in naive CD4 (approximately 5%) and lowest in memory CD8 (around 0.4%). Lower generation probabilities were found for non-shared clonotypes than for those shared by all four donors. Naive subsets, compared against memory subsets, generally had larger estimated richness values.

With 4 bases removed from V and 4 bases from J, the gap between germline ends came to 14 bases. Germline V gene sequence: CDR1 SGHDT, CDR2 YYEEEE. This CDR3 is 14 amino acids long. Generated by immunoSEQ multiplex PCR, the TCRdb table keeps only in-frame clones and is missing some. The repertoire consists of some 630,000 clones, with 90% to 97% occurring once and the leading ten covering less than 0.12%. In the naive CD8 group, cells lacked CD45RO and were positively selected for CCR7, so terminally differentiated effector memory CD45RA+ cells were left out. In its sample, this clone was seen once. Its antigen remains unknown.

This TCR was sampled from a woman aged 25 to 39 in good health. The chain joins TRBV5-6 to TRBJ1-2, with D hard to call. Input material: naive CD8+ T cells sorted from blood. CDR3 region: CASSPPGDSYGYTF. CDR3 DNA: TGTGCCAGCAGCCCCCCCGGTGATTCCTATGGCTACACCTTC. Complete variable domain (other parts from reference TRBV5-6 and TRBJ1-2): DAGVTQSPTHLIKTRGQQVTLRCSPKSGHDTVSWYQQALGQGPQFIFQYYEEEERQRGNFPDRFSGHQFPNYSSELNVNALLLGDSALYLCASSPPGDSYGYTFGSGTRLTVV.